This TCR beta chain was profiled in a study of siplizumab effects on memory and regulatory T cells. Study conclusions and caveats: The authors could not assign a naive or memory phenotype to roughly 75-97% of proliferating CD4+ or CD8+ clones. Naive T cells seemed more diverse than memory cells and seemed major alloresponse contributors. The mean Treg-derived percentage of mappable alloreactive CD4+ clones was around 69% with siplizumab compared with less than 35% in controls. Siplizumab cultures yielded proliferating Tregs whose suppressive function was not confirmed.

Trimming took 4 bases from V and 4 from J, leaving 17 bases between them. Germline V gene lookup returns CDR1 SGHDT and CDR2 YYEEEE. The CDR3 has 16 residues. To note about this clone: Its antigen is currently unknown.

Libraries were prepared by immunoSEQ multiplex PCR; TCRdb keeps only in-frame clonotypes and omits some of them. The profile shows 95,000 to 100,000 clones, around nine tenths of them singletons. Sequenced input: non-Treg CD4+ T cells sorted from blood. The sequence was collected from a human donor in good health. The chain links TRBV5-6 to TRBJ2-2; D remains ambiguous. CDR3 loop: CASSPQIGVGTGELFF. The CDR3 DNA reads TGTGCCAGCAGCCCCCAGATAGGAGTGGGCACCGGGGAGCTGTTTTTT.